A single sample is the source of the 30 T cell receptor beta chains below, sequenced in a study of T-cell reconstitution after alpha-beta-depleted transplantation in children. Unique molecular identifiers were built into the TCRbeta library. MiXCR, applied by TCRdb to the PCR reads, yields one record per CDR3 protein. The sample lists about 980,000 distinct CDR3 sequences, around 30% occurring once. The sample was PBMCs, mostly from graft donor cells, taken 360 days after TCRalphabeta/CD19-depleted stem cell transplant. These receptors were taken from a boy under three years old who had a stem cell transplant for SCID, so the T cells may come from the graft donor.

This clonotype was detected a few times. The chain links TRBV2 to TRBJ2-5, with TRBD2 matching 10 bases. This CDR3 region has 15 residues. Germline V gene lookup returns CDR1 SNHLY and CDR2 FYNNEI. V shed 10 bases and J 2 bases; nucleotides not matched to a gene: 10. The DNA for the CDR3 is TGTGCCAACAACCAGCGGGGGGGAAATCAAGAGACCCAGTACTTC. It specifies CANNQRGGNQETQYF.

CDR3 residues: CASSFRWGTSGVSSYNEQFF. DNA for the CDR3: TGTGCCAGCAGCTTTAGGTGGGGGACTAGCGGGGTCAGCTCCTACAATGAGCAGTTCTTC. The chain uses TRBV11-2 and TRBJ2-1; TRBD2 agrees at 13 bases. The CDR3 runs 20 residues. The germline V gene encodes CDR1 SGHAT and CDR2 FQNNGV. The ends lost 3 bases at V and 0 bases at J; junction bases unmatched: 11.

The CDR3 here is CASSRDGAGNTIYF. CDR3 nucleotides: TGTGCCAGCAGCCGGGACGGTGCTGGAAACACCATATATTTT. V gene TRBV12-3 or TRBV12-4 combines with J gene TRBJ1-3; D might be TRBD1 (5 bases). CDR3 length equals 14 residues. The ends were cut back, 6 bases at V and 2 bases at J, with 11 bases in the middle.

This rearrangement joins TRBV6-1 to TRBJ1-2, with D possibly TRBD1 on 5 matching bases. This CDR3 has 16 amino acids. V was trimmed by 5 bases and J by 4 bases, leaving 20 bases between them. CDR1 and CDR2 from the germline V gene are MNHNS and SASEGT. Here the CDR3 DNA reads TGTGCCAGCAGTAGGGCGTTCGGGACTCTGGGCTATGGCTACACCTTC. Translating gives CASSRAFGTLGYGYTF.

The chain links TRBV2 to TRBJ1-2, with 7 bases identical to TRBD1. The CDR3 extends over 14 amino acids. With 8 bases clipped from V and 7 bases from J, the junction kept 13 bases outside the gene matches. CDR1 is SNHLY, CDR2 FYNNEI, per germline. The CDR3 DNA reads TGTGCCAGCTTATCTCAGGGGGTTCTCGGTGGCTACACCTTC. Amino acid sequence: CASLSQGVLGGYTF. Combining the CDR3 with reference TRBV2 and TRBJ1-2 gives the whole variable domain EPEVTQTPSHQVTQMGQEVILRCVPISNHLYFYWYRQILGQKVEFLVSFYNNEISEKSEIFDDQFSVERPDGSNFTLKIRSTKLEDSAMYFCASLSQGVLGGYTFGSGTRLTVV.

The chain couples TRBV15 to TRBJ1-4; TRBD1 might be the D (6 bases). Trimming pared 0 bases from V and 8 bases from J, leaving 19 bases between. Germline V CDR1 and CDR2: LNHNV, YYDKDF (reference sequence). The CDR3 is made up of 17 amino acids. The CDR3 DNA follows: TGTGCCACCAGCAGAGATGTTCCCCGGACGGGGGGCGAAAAACTGTTTTTT. Translated: CATSRDVPRTGGEKLFF. Drawing the rest from reference TRBV15 and TRBJ1-4, the complete variable domain is DAMVIQNPRYQVTQFGKPVTLSCSQTLNHNVMYWYQQKSSQAPKLLFHYYDKDFNNEADTPDNFQSRRPNTSFCFLDIRSPGLGDTAMYLCATSRDVPRTGGEKLFFGSGTQLSVL.

This sequence joins TRBV4-2 and TRBJ2-7, with D unresolved. The germline V gene has CDR1 LGHNA and CDR2 YNFKEQ. Trimming removed 0 bases from V and 2 bases from J, with 32 bases in between. CDR3 length: 22 amino acids. The DNA of the CDR3 is TGTGCCAGCAGCCAAGATCAGGAAGGGAACCCTCGTAGCTATGCGGCCCCCTACGAGCAGTACTTC. Translation gives CASSQDQEGNPRSYAAPYEQYF.

This chain joins TRBV7-2 and TRBJ2-5; 7 nucleotides match TRBD1. The CDR3 is 15 residues long. Germline V lookup: CDR1 SGHTA, CDR2 FQGNSA. J gave up 5 bases and V 5 bases, and 11 bases lay outside the gene matches. CDR3: CASSTTDRNVETQYF. In DNA form, the CDR3 reads TGTGCCAGCAGCACCACGGACAGGAATGTGGAGACCCAGTACTTC.

This clonotype turned up a few times. The chain carries TRBV11-3 and TRBJ2-1; weak D call: TRBD1 (5 bases). Looked up from germline, CDR1 is SGHNT and CDR2 is YENEEA. This CDR3 is built from 16 residues. Deletions cut 3 bases from V and 7 bases from J, with 19 bases between. The CDR3 DNA is TGTGCCAGCAGCTTGGGCGTGAATGGGGCCTGGAATGAGCAGTTCTTC. Amino acids: CASSLGVNGAWNEQFF. The whole variable domain, remainder taken from reference TRBV11-3 and TRBJ2-1, is EAGVVQSPRYKIIEKKQPVAFWCNPISGHNTLYWYLQNLGQGPELLIRYENEEAVDDSQLPKDRFSAERLKGVDSTLKIQPAELGDSAVYLCASSLGVNGAWNEQFFGPGTRLTVL.

The sample holds a few counts of this clonotype. The J gene is TRBJ1-2, the V gene TRBV20-1, with unresolved D. Per germline, CDR1 DFQATT and CDR2 SNEGSKA (reference sequence). The CDR3 sequence is 12 residues long. Trimming removed 1 base from V and 4 bases from J, with 7 bases in between. CDR3 DNA sequence: TGCAGTGCTAGAGTTAAAGGCTATGGCTACACCTTC. Its protein is CSARVKGYGYTF.

This clonotype came up many times. V is TRBV28 and J is TRBJ2-3; D is ambiguous. V was trimmed by 2 bases and J by 7 bases, leaving 28 bases between them. CDR1 and CDR2 from the germline V gene are MDHEN and SYDVKM. The CDR3 is 19 amino acids. CDR3 DNA sequence: TGTGCCAGCAGTTTAGTTATTGTAGGTCATCCCGCTCTGATGCATACGCAGTATTTT. This codes for CASSLVIVGHPALMHTQYF.

In this sample, this clonotype turned up a few times. The chain has TRBV20-1 and TRBJ2-3; D is possibly TRBD2 (6 bases). V was pared by 1 base and J by 4 bases, with 15 bases between. Germline CDR1 DFQATT, CDR2 SNEGSKA (reference sequence). CDR3 length: 15 amino acids. The CDR3, as DNA: TGCAGTGCTAGAGGGGCCCGACTAGGTCCAGATACGCAGTATTTT. Amino acid sequence: CSARGARLGPDTQYF.

This clonotype came up a few times. The chain links TRBV29-1 to TRBJ2-5; 9 bases line up with TRBD1. The V gene end was trimmed by 5 bases and the J gene end by 4 bases; junction bases not matched to a gene: 2. Per germline, CDR1 SQVTM and CDR2 ANQGSEA. The CDR3 covers 12 residues. CDR3 DNA: TGCAGCGTTCGGGACAGGGTAGAGACCCAGTACTTC. Its translation: CSVRDRVETQYF.

The rearrangement joins TRBV7-4 to TRBJ1-1, with unresolved D. From germline, CDR1 is SGHVT and CDR2 SQSDAQ. This CDR3 has 16 amino acids. Deletions cut 5 bases from V and 3 bases from J, with 19 bases between. CDR3 sequence reads: CASSLPLRVVDTEAFF. The CDR3 DNA sequence: TGTGCCAGCAGCCTCCCCCTCCGGGTAGTCGACACTGAAGCTTTCTTT. Looking up the rest from reference TRBV7-4 and TRBJ1-1 gives the full variable domain: GAGVSQSPRYKVAKRGRDVALRCDSISGHVTLYWYRQTLGQGSEVLTYSQSDAQRDKSGRPSGRFSAERPERSVSTLKIQRTEQGDSAVYLCASSLPLRVVDTEAFFGQGTRLTVV.

The rearrangement uses TRBV24-1 and TRBJ2-1; 13 nucleotides agree with TRBD2. Trimming took 4 bases from V and 0 from J; bases not matched to a gene: 8. CDR1 and CDR2 (germline): KGHDR, SFDVKD. The CDR3 loop spans 19 amino acids. CDR3 sequence reads: CATSDQRTSGGFSYNEQFF. DNA for the CDR3: TGTGCCACCAGTGACCAAAGGACTAGCGGGGGATTCTCCTACAATGAGCAGTTCTTC.

The V call is TRBV6-1, the J call TRBJ1-2, with D possibly matching TRBD1 (6 bases). The V gene lost 7 bases and the J gene lost 6 bases, with 18 bases spanning the gap. The CDR3 length is 14 residues. Looked up from germline, CDR1 is MNHNS and CDR2 is SASEGT. CDR3 in DNA: TGTGCCAGCAAGATCCACAGGGTATCGGATGGCTACACCTTC. This gives the protein CASKIHRVSDGYTF.

The rearrangement uses TRBV20-1 and TRBJ1-1; D uncertain. The ends were cut back, 2 bases at V and 2 bases at J, with 12 bases in the middle. The CDR3 contains 14 residues. CDR1 and CDR2 from the germline V gene are DFQATT and SNEGSKA (reference sequence). CDR3 protein: CSARYGDLNTEAFF. The CDR3 DNA follows: TGCAGTGCTAGATACGGGGATCTTAACACTGAAGCTTTCTTT.

This clonotype has a handful of counts. The V gene is TRBV28, the J gene TRBJ2-5; 8 bases match TRBD1. Trimming took 5 bases from V and 1 from J; bases not matched to a gene: 9. Germline V gene lookup returns CDR1 MDHEN and CDR2 SYDVKM. The CDR3 runs 16 residues. CDR3 loop: CASSPPLGTGQETQYF. CDR3 bases: TGTGCCAGCAGTCCCCCCTTGGGGACAGGCCAAGAGACCCAGTACTTC. The variable domain in full, completed from reference TRBV28 and TRBJ2-5, reads DVKVTQSSRYLVKRTGEKVFLECVQDMDHENMFWYRQDPGLGLRLIYFSYDVKMKEKGDIPEGYSVSREKKERFSLILESASTNQTSMYLCASSPPLGTGQETQYFGPGTRLLVL.

This clonotype was seen a handful of times. The chain's CDR3 is CASSVHAGTGYNEQFF. The CDR3, as DNA: TGTGCCAGCAGCGTACACGCGGGGACAGGGTACAATGAGCAGTTCTTC. The chain links TRBV9 to TRBJ2-1; TRBD1 matches 9 bases. Germline V CDR1 and CDR2: SGDLS, YYNGEE. The V and J ends lost 1 base and 4 bases, in that order; junction bases with no gene match: 6. This CDR3 has 16 residues.

The chain employs TRBV15 and TRBJ1-2, with 8 nucleotides matching TRBD1. Germline CDR1 is LNHNV and CDR2 is YYDKDF (reference sequence). J gave up 8 bases and V 3 bases, and 11 bases lay outside the gene matches. The CDR3 is 15 residues long. The CDR3 DNA is TGTGCCACCAGCAGTCGACCGGGACAGGATATGGGCTACACCTTC. Its translation is CATSSRPGQDMGYTF.

This clonotype has just a few counts. The chain is built from TRBV4-1 and TRBJ2-7; TRBD1 or TRBD2 may be the D gene (5 bases each). The CDR3 has 16 residues. Germline V CDR1 and CDR2: MGHRA, YSYEKL. The V and J ends lost 4 bases and 2 bases respectively, with 18 bases between them. This CDR3 reads CASSPSPGTLTYEQYF. Here the CDR3 DNA reads TGCGCCAGCAGCCCCTCTCCCGGGACCCTAACCTACGAGCAGTACTTC.

The chain couples TRBV7-9 to TRBJ2-3; 9 bases align to TRBD1. Germline V lookup: CDR1 SEHNR, CDR2 FQNEAQ (reference sequence). CDR3 length: 17 amino acids. Germline trimming cut 6 bases from V and 4 bases from J; bases unmatched to any gene: 14. CDR3 loop: CASSTIARTGVPDTQYF. Written as DNA, the CDR3 is TGTGCCAGCAGTACCATCGCCCGGACAGGGGTTCCAGATACGCAGTATTTT.

This clonotype was picked up a small number of times. V usage is TRBV6-5 and J usage is TRBJ2-2; D is undetermined. The V end lost 3 bases, the J end lost 2 bases, and 10 bases lay between the germline ends. The CDR3 contains 15 residues. CDR1 and CDR2 (germline): MNHEY, SVGAGI. The CDR3 region has the DNA TGTGCCAGCAGTTATCGACACGGAAACACCGGGGAGCTGTTTTTT. This sequence encodes CASSYRHGNTGELFF.

The V call is TRBV7-6, the J call TRBJ1-5; weak D call: TRBD1 (5 bases). V lost 2 bases, J lost 7 bases, and 15 bases lay in between. Germline CDR1 SGHVS, CDR2 FNYEAQ. This CDR3 region has 15 residues. The CDR3 protein is CASSLLSGVGQPQHF. The DNA of the CDR3 is TGTGCCAGCAGCTTACTTTCGGGGGTCGGCCAGCCCCAGCATTTT.

The gene calls are TRBV29-1 and TRBJ2-1; 11 positions match TRBD1. The CDR3 covers 14 residues. After removal of 6 bases from V and 7 bases from J, the junction contained 8 bases not matched to a gene. CDR1 and CDR2 (germline): SQVTM, ANQGSEA. The CDR3 coding sequence is TGCAGCGTCCCCAGCCGGGACAGGGGGAATGAGCAGTTCTTC. It specifies CSVPSRDRGNEQFF.

The chain recombines TRBV2 with TRBJ1-5; maybe TRBD1 (6 bases). The germline V and J ends were trimmed by 6 bases and 0 bases, with 15 bases remaining between them. Germline V CDR1 and CDR2: SNHLY, FYNNEI. The CDR3 contains 16 residues. The CDR3 bases are TGTGCCAGCAGGCCGAGACAGGCCCTTAGCAATCAGCCCCAGCATTTT. Residues: CASRPRQALSNQPQHF.

This clonotype occurred a few times. This chain uses TRBV20-1 with TRBJ2-7; possible D gene TRBD1, 6 bases. The CDR3 is made up of 13 amino acids. V lost 3 bases, J lost 6 bases, and 15 bases lay in between. Germline V gene sequence: CDR1 DFQATT, CDR2 SNEGSKA (reference sequence). Here the CDR3 DNA reads TGCAGTGCTAGGGGGGCAGGGCTGGTCGAGCAGTACTTC. Protein sequence: CSARGAGLVEQYF.

In this sample, this clonotype turned up many times. The V call is TRBV9, the J call TRBJ2-7; 7 nucleotides match TRBD2. Germline-derived CDR1 and CDR2 are SGDLS and YYNGEE. Trimming at V came to 4 bases and at J to 3 bases, leaving 13 bases not matched to a gene. This CDR3 is built from 16 residues. Written as DNA, the CDR3 is TGTGCCAGCAGCCTCAAGGGGCTAGCGGAATACTACGAGCAGTACTTC. Its translation is CASSLKGLAEYYEQYF.

For this clonotype: The junction shows a germline mismatch at one end, possibly a read error. V gene TRBV12-3 or TRBV12-4 combines with J gene TRBJ2-2, with TRBD1 as a possible D gene (6 bases). CDR3 length: 13 amino acids. The CDR3 DNA reads TGTGCCAGCAGTCACAGGGTCACCGGGGAGCTGTTCTTT. The encoded protein is CASSHRVTGELFF.

This clonotype was found once. The genes are TRBV15 and TRBJ2-5; D unresolved. The length of the CDR3 is 16 residues. Germline V lookup: CDR1 LNHNV, CDR2 YYDKDF (reference sequence). The V gene lost 1 base and the J gene lost 1 base, with 13 bases spanning the gap. In DNA form, the CDR3 reads TGTGCCACCAGCAGAGTTCGTTTGAGCGCCCAAGAGACCCAGTACTTC. Its translation: CATSRVRLSAQETQYF.